This is a list of T cell receptor beta chains from one sample in a study of blood T cells in healthy people across ages. TCRdb processed the 5' RACE reads anew with MiXCR; each CDR3 protein has one entry. Of about 720,000 distinct CDR3 sequences in the sample, around 25% are singletons; the top ten hold under 4.5%. The same sample was also studied in work on T cells of mothers and their children.

Material for sequencing was blood. These receptors all come from a boy under 18 in good health. The CDR3 runs from the conserved cysteine through the conserved F or W. Fields, in order: D gene, clone size, V gene, J gene, CDR3 DNA, CDR3 protein. The D gene is left open where the match is weak. Clone size is stated in some rows and not others, as once, few, many or a class when expanded.

D: TRBD1; size: once; V: TRBV5-5; J: TRBJ1-2; DNA: TGTGCCAGCAGCTTCCCAACAGGGGCTTATGACTACACCTTC; CDR3: CASSFPTGAYDYTF
D: NA; size: few; V: TRBV6-6; J: TRBJ2-7; DNA: TGTGCCAGCAGTTCCCTAACAGGGAACCCCTACGAGCAGTACTTC; CDR3: CASSSLTGNPYEQYF
D: TRBD1; size: NA; V: TRBV9; J: TRBJ2-3; DNA: TGTGCCAGCAGCCCAGCTGCAGGGACAGTCACAGATACGCAGTATTTT; CDR3: CASSPAAGTVTDTQYF
D: NA; size: few; V: TRBV12-3/TRBV12-4; J: TRBJ2-7; DNA: TGTGCCAGCGCCATCTTCTCTTCGAACTCCTACGAGCAGTACTTC; CDR3: CASAIFSSNSYEQYF
D: TRBD2; size: once; V: TRBV3-1; J: TRBJ2-4; DNA: TGTGCCAGCAGCCCCTCGGGAGGGACCAAAAACATTCAGTACTTC; CDR3: CASSPSGGTKNIQYF
D: NA; size: NA; V: TRBV20-1; J: TRBJ1-1; DNA: TGCAGTGCTGGAGAGCTGTATTGGGGGACTGAAGCTTTCTTT; CDR3: CSAGELYWGTEAFF
D: NA; size: NA; V: TRBV7-8; J: TRBJ2-5; DNA: TGTGCCAGCAGTCTTTACCCCAGAGACCAAGAGACCCAGTACTTC; CDR3: CASSLYPRDQETQYF
D: NA; size: NA; V: TRBV28; J: TRBJ1-2; DNA: TGTGCCAGCAGTTTGGGTTACGATAACTATGGCTACACCTTC; CDR3: CASSLGYDNYGYTF
D: TRBD2; size: NA; V: TRBV7-2; J: TRBJ2-1; DNA: TGTGCCAGCAGCCTCAGCGGGACGTCCCTCTTC; CDR3: CASSLSGTSLF
D: NA; size: NA; V: TRBV12-3/TRBV12-4; J: TRBJ2-5; DNA: TGTGCCAGCAGTTTATATGAAAAAGAGACCCAGTACTTC; CDR3: CASSLYEKETQYF